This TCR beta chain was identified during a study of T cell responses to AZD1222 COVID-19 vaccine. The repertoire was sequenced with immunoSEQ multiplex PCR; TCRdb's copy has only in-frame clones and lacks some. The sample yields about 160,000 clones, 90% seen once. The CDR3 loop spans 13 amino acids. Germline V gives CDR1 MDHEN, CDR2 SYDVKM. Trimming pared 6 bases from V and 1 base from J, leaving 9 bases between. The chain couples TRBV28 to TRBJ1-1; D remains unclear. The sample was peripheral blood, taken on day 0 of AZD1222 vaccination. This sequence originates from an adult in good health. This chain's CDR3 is CASRGIGNTEAFF. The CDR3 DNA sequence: TGTGCCAGCAGAGGTATTGGGAACACTGAAGCTTTCTTT.